This T cell receptor (beta chain) was identified in a study of STAT5B mutations in CD4+ large granular lymphocyte leukemia. Study conclusions and caveats: Patient cell sources varied; 6 or 7 CD4-sorted samples entered the clonality comparison.

A remark on this clone: The antigen is not known.

Sequenced by immunoSEQ multiplex PCR; TCRdb stores in-frame clones only, minus some. The sample lists about 9,500 clones; about four fifths were seen once. Either unselected PBMC or bead-purified CD4+, CD4+CD8+, CD57+ or CD56+ cells were sequenced. CDR1 is SGHRS, CDR2 YFSETQ, per germline. The CDR3 contains 14 residues. V was clipped by 4 bases and J by 10 bases; unmatched bases: 11. This chain joins TRBV5-1 and TRBJ2-1; 7 bases line up with TRBD1. The TCR was taken from a man aged 55-75 years with CD4+ T-cell large granular lymphocyte leukemia. Sequencing used PBMCs. CDR3 nucleotide sequence: TGCGCCAGCAGCCGTACACAGGGGAAAGGAGAGCAGTTCTTC. This sequence encodes CASSRTQGKGEQFF.